A single sample is the source of the 20 T cell receptor beta chains below, sequenced in a study of shared clonotypes between healthy human individuals. TCRdb's table, derived via immunoSEQ multiplex PCR, lists solely in-frame clones and lacks some. The table shows around 2.1 million clones, with approximately 94% occurring only once. Sequenced input: naive CD4+ T cells sorted from blood. Subset in this sample: CD45RA+ positively selected. These receptors were obtained from a man younger than 35 in good health.

The rearrangement links TRBV21-1 to TRBJ1-2; the table's D gene call, TRBD1, was not cross checked with the DNA. TRBV21-1 is reported as a pseudogene. This CDR3 is built from 16 residues. CDR3 coding DNA: TGTGCCAGCAGCATAAAAGGGGGCAGGGGTAACTATGGCTACACCTTC. Translating gives CASSIKGGRGNYGYTF.

The V and J genes are TRBV11-2 and TRBJ2-3; D gene unclear. Germline V CDR1 and CDR2: SGHAT, FQNNGV. The CDR3 has 12 amino acids. The V and J ends lost 1 base and 11 bases respectively, with 10 bases between them. The CDR3 coding sequence is TGTGCCAGCAGCTTAGCTGACCTAATGCAGTATTTT. Its protein is CASSLADLMQYF. The variable domain in full, completed from reference TRBV11-2 and TRBJ2-3, reads EAGVAQSPRYKIIEKRQSVAFWCNPISGHATLYWYQQILGQGPKLLIQFQNNGVVDDSQLPKDRFSAERLKGVDSTLKIQPAKLEDSAVYLCASSLADLMQYFGPGTRLTVL.

J is TRBJ2-1 and V is TRBV5-1, with 9 bases lining up with TRBD2. The CDR3 has 15 residues. With V trimmed by 5 bases and J by 6 bases, 9 bases remained unmatched. The germline CDR1 and CDR2 sequences are SGHRS and YFSETQ. The CDR3 DNA reads TGCGCCAGCAGTCCGCGGACTAGCGTAATCAATGAGCAGTTCTTC. It specifies CASSPRTSVINEQFF.

This rearrangement joins TRBV5-4 to TRBJ1-2; D is possibly TRBD1 (6 bases). Germline CDR1 is SGHNT and CDR2 is YYREEE (reference sequence). Between the trimmed V and J ends, which lost 0 bases and 6 bases, there was a span of 9 bases. This CDR3 region has 13 residues. CDR3: CASSLAQGNGYTF. Here the CDR3 DNA reads TGTGCCAGCAGCTTGGCCCAGGGGAATGGCTACACCTTC.

A single count supports this clone. The genes are TRBV16 and TRBJ1-3; D remains ambiguous. V lost 0 bases and J lost 2, with 8 bases in between. Germline-derived CDR1 and CDR2 are KGHSY and FQNENV. The CDR3 consists of 15 residues. CDR3 protein: CASSQSVQPGNTIYF. The CDR3 region has the DNA TGTGCCAGCAGCCAATCTGTCCAGCCTGGAAACACCATATATTTT.

Points on this clone: The same CDR3 can be traced to other DNA sequences in this sample. J is TRBJ1-5 and V is TRBV9; no clear D gene. The ends were cut back, 0 bases at V and 7 bases at J, with 8 bases in the middle. The CDR3 length is 13 residues. CDR1 and CDR2 from the germline V gene are SGDLS and YYNGEE. In DNA form, the CDR3 reads TGTGCCAGCAGCGTAGAAGAAGGGCAGCCCCAGCATTTT. It translates to CASSVEEGQPQHF.

The chain employs TRBV30 and TRBJ2-7; 7 nucleotides line up with TRBD2. The V gene's germline CDR1 is GTSNPN and CDR2 SVGIG (reference sequence). Unmatched junction bases numbered 11, after V lost 7 bases and J lost 5 bases. There are 13 residues in the CDR3. The CDR3 DNA follows: TGTGCCTTGACGGATTACGGGACTAACGAGCAGTACTTC. Its protein is CALTDYGTNEQYF.

This clone occurred once. J is TRBJ1-1 and V is TRBV18, with 7 positions matching TRBD1. Trimming removed 4 bases from V and 5 bases from J; junction bases left unmatched: 10. The CDR3 runs 15 residues. Germline V gives CDR1 KGHSH, CDR2 LQKENI. The CDR3 sequence is CASSHSTGAGTEAFF. In DNA, the CDR3 is TGTGCCAGCTCACACTCCACAGGGGCAGGGACTGAAGCTTTCTTT.

The chain uses TRBV9 and TRBJ1-1, with no clear D. Germline V gene lookup returns CDR1 SGDLS and CDR2 YYNGEE. V was clipped by 5 bases and J by 1 base, with 15 bases between them. This CDR3 is built from 15 residues. The CDR3 is CASSATVAGNTEAFF. In DNA, the CDR3 is TGTGCCAGCAGTGCTACAGTTGCGGGGAACACTGAAGCTTTCTTT.

This clone appeared a single time. J is TRBJ2-7 and V is TRBV7-8; unclear D gene. Between the trimmed V and J ends, which lost 5 bases and 2 bases, there was a span of 13 bases. CDR1 is SGHVS, CDR2 FQNEAQ, per germline. This CDR3 has 14 amino acids. The CDR3 loop reads CASSIGQTPYEQYF. The CDR3, as DNA: TGTGCCAGCAGCATAGGCCAGACCCCCTACGAGCAGTACTTC.

The CDR3 nucleotides are TGTGCCAGCAGACCTCCCGGGACAGGGGTCCAAGCTTTCTTT. Its protein product is CASRPPGTGVQAFF. V usage is TRBV6-6 and J usage is TRBJ1-1, with 10 bases that match TRBD1. The CDR3 runs 14 residues. V lost 6 bases to trimming and J lost 9 bases; unmatched junction nucleotides: 10. The germline gives CDR1 MNHNY, CDR2 SVGAGI (reference sequence).

V usage is TRBV29-1 and J usage is TRBJ1-2, with D maybe TRBD1 (6 bases). Per germline, CDR1 SQVTM and CDR2 ANQGSEA. The length of the CDR3 is 13 residues. V lost 8 bases and J lost 4, with 17 bases in between. CDR3: CSTEGSGAYGYTF. CDR3 nucleotide sequence: TGCAGCACTGAAGGTTCAGGGGCCTATGGCTACACCTTC.

V and J are TRBV5-6 and TRBJ1-1, with D perhaps matching TRBD1 (5 bases). This CDR3 has 16 amino acids. Trimming took off 3 bases at V and 1 base at J, with 16 bases between the two ends. From germline, CDR1 is SGHDT and CDR2 YYEEEE. The chain's CDR3 is CASSSAAQGRNTEAFF. The CDR3 DNA follows: TGTGCCAGCAGCTCGGCTGCGCAGGGCCGGAACACTGAAGCTTTCTTT.

Concerning this clone itself: This sample includes further DNA sequences coding for the same CDR3. The chain combines TRBV7-2 with TRBJ2-5, with 15 bases aligning to TRBD2. V shed 5 bases and J 2 bases; nucleotides not matched to a gene: 3. This CDR3 contains 16 residues. Germline V lookup: CDR1 SGHTA, CDR2 FQGNSA. CDR3 coding DNA: TGTGCCAGCAGCCTGGGACTAGCGGGGGGACAAGAGACCCAGTACTTC. It translates to CASSLGLAGGQETQYF. Filled out from reference TRBV7-2 and TRBJ2-5, the complete variable domain reads GAGVSQSPSNKVTEKGKDVELRCDPISGHTALYWYRQSLGQGLEFLIYFQGNSAPDKSGLPSDRFSAERTGGSVSTLTIQRTQQEDSAVYLCASSLGLAGGQETQYFGPGTRLLVL.

The J gene is TRBJ2-7, the V gene TRBV6-8; the match to TRBD1 covers 9 bases. Germline CDR1 and CDR2: MNHGY and SAAAGT. The CDR3 contains 15 residues. V was pared by 6 bases and J by 3 bases, with 9 bases of the junction left unmatched. CDR3 in amino acids: CASSLRDRGYYEQYF. The CDR3 bases are TGTGCCAGCAGCCTCCGAGACAGGGGGTACTACGAGCAGTACTTC.

The chain couples TRBV12-5 to TRBJ2-3; D is possibly TRBD2 (7 bases). The CDR3 runs 16 residues. Per the germline V gene, CDR1 is LGHNT and CDR2 is FRNRAP. Trimming pared 7 bases from V and 0 bases from J, leaving 17 bases between. The CDR3 reads CASVRGGGPSTDTQYF. In nucleotides, the CDR3 is TGTGCTAGTGTTCGAGGGGGAGGGCCTAGCACAGATACGCAGTATTTT.

The CDR3 is CASSSRAPHGGANEQFF. Here the CDR3 DNA reads TGTGCCAGCAGTTCCCGGGCTCCTCACGGGGGGGCCAATGAGCAGTTCTTC. V and J are TRBV27 and TRBJ2-1; 8 bases match TRBD2. V shed 4 bases and J 6 bases; nucleotides not matched to a gene: 14. Germline CDR1 reads MNHEY; CDR2 reads SMNVEV (reference sequence). The CDR3 runs to 17 residues.

The chain carries TRBV7-3 and TRBJ2-1; 15 bases line up with TRBD2. The J segment lost 9 bases and the V segment lost 5 bases, leaving 5 bases of the junction unmatched. The germline V gene has CDR1 SGHTA and CDR2 FQGTGA. The CDR3 runs 15 residues. The CDR3 DNA reads as TGTGCCAGCAGCCCCTGGACTAGCGGGGGGGCTGAGCAGTTCTTC. Translation gives CASSPWTSGGAEQFF.

The V call is TRBV6-5, the J call TRBJ1-5; D gene unclear. Germline CDR1 reads MNHEY; CDR2 reads SVGAGI. This CDR3 contains 15 residues. V gave up 0 bases and J gave up 2 bases, with 8 bases separating them. The CDR3 coding sequence is TGTGCCAGCAGTTACTCTTATGTTGGCAATCAGCCCCAGCATTTT. Its translation is CASSYSYVGNQPQHF.

CDR3 region: CAWSRDSTTDTQYF. The CDR3 DNA sequence: TGTGCCTGGAGTAGGGACTCTACCACAGATACGCAGTATTTT. The rearrangement uses TRBV30 and TRBJ2-3, with D possibly being TRBD2 (6 bases). V lost 2 bases and J 2 bases, leaving 11 bases between the germline ends. Germline V gene sequence: CDR1 GTSNPN, CDR2 SVGIG (reference sequence). The CDR3 spans 14 residues.